Shown below are 32 T cell receptor beta chains from a single sample sequenced in a study of regulatory T cells in long-lasting Graves disease. Time point in this sample: newly diagnosed GD, antithyroid drugs for less than 3 months. PBMC-extracted RNA yielded the TCR library. Libraries of TCR beta came from iRepertoire HTBI primers plus Arm-PCR of CDR3 regions. Via MiXCR, TCRdb re-called the multiplex PCR reads, giving one row per CDR3 protein. Here the sample spans fewer than 350,000 distinct CDR3 sequences, roughly 18% being singletons. Sequencing used peripheral blood mononuclear cells (PBMCs), obtained at new diagnosis, from a patient treated with antithyroid drugs. The origin of the receptors is a female donor with Graves disease.

The rearrangement joins TRBV9 to TRBJ2-7; D is tentatively TRBD1 or TRBD2 (7 bases each). This CDR3 contains 14 residues. Trimming stripped 7 bases from V and 6 bases from J, with 20 bases between. Germline V gene sequence: CDR1 SGDLS, CDR2 YYNGEE. The chain's CDR3 is CASSLSGGGREQYF. The CDR3 DNA sequence: TGTGCCAGCTCCCTTTCAGGGGGAGGGCGCGAGCAGTACTTC.

About this clonotype: Just one base apart from a much larger clone, this may be a read error. The chain couples TRBV7-9 to TRBJ2-1, with D perhaps TRBD2 (5 bases). V lost 3 bases and J 10 bases, leaving 13 bases between the germline ends. Germline values: CDR1 SEHNR, CDR2 FQNEAQ (reference sequence). CDR3 length equals 13 residues. For the CDR3, the DNA is TGTGCCAGCAGCTTCCAGGAGGCCTACGAGCAGTTCTTC. Translated, it gives CASSFQEAYEQFF.

This chain joins TRBV5-6 and TRBJ2-7; unclear D gene. CDR1 SGHDT and CDR2 YYEEEE come from the germline V gene. This CDR3 spans 14 amino acids. The V and J ends lost 0 bases and 4 bases respectively, with 11 bases between them. This CDR3 reads CASSLGVVGYEQYF. CDR3 sequence (DNA): TGTGCCAGCAGCTTGGGGGTAGTGGGATACGAGCAGTACTTC.

Remarks on this clonotype: A much more abundant neighbour one base away suggests this may be a read error. This chain connects TRBV12-3 or TRBV12-4 to TRBJ2-1; TRBD2 agrees at 10 bases. The ends lost 8 bases at V and 10 bases at J; junction bases unmatched: 8. The CDR3 has 13 amino acids. CDR3 protein: CASHPSGSYEQFF. CDR3 coding DNA: TGTGCCAGCCATCCTAGCGGGAGCTACGAGCAGTTCTTC.

This clonotype was counted many times. The chain links TRBV20-1 to TRBJ2-1; TRBD2 matches at 8 bases. The germline gives CDR1 DFQATT, CDR2 SNEGSKA (reference sequence). V was clipped by 5 bases and J by 1 base; unmatched bases: 4. CDR3 length equals 14 residues. The CDR3 sequence is CSALSGSSYNEQFF. The CDR3 DNA reads TGCAGTGCTCTAAGCGGGAGTTCCTACAATGAGCAGTTCTTC.

This clonotype was counted at least ten times. One base away lies a much larger clone, so this may be a sequencing read error. The chain has TRBV5-1 and TRBJ1-1; no clear D. The CDR3 runs to 12 residues. Germline assignment: CDR1 SGHRS and CDR2 YFSETQ. The chain's CDR3 is CASSWGNTEAFF. CDR3 nucleotides: TGTGCCAGCAGCTGGGGTAACACTGAAGCTTTCTTT.

As concerns this clonotype: A much larger clonotype is one base distant, so this may be a read error. This chain connects TRBV20-1 to TRBJ2-7; D gene unclear. The CDR3 sequence is 14 residues long. Germline V CDR1 and CDR2: DFQATT, SNEGSKA (reference sequence). CDR3: CSARDPSSSYEQCF. The CDR3 DNA follows: TGCAGTGCTAGAGATCCGAGCAGCTCCTACGAGCAGTGCTTC.

A few counts support this clonotype. The rearrangement joins TRBV28 to TRBJ2-3; 8 nucleotides line up with TRBD2. The DNA end favors TRBJ2-7, so the J call may be wrong. This CDR3 region has 15 residues. The V gene's germline CDR1 is MDHEN and CDR2 SYDVKM. CDR3 sequence: CASRPHGGGNYEQYF. The CDR3 nucleotides are TGTGCCAGCAGACCTCACGGGGGGGGCAACTACGAGCAGTACTTC.

This clonotype was found many times. The genes are TRBV27 and TRBJ2-2; 9 nucleotides line up with TRBD1. V gave up 5 bases and J gave up 5 bases; unmatched junction bases: 6. The CDR3 consists of 15 residues. Germline lookup yields CDR1 MNHEY and CDR2 SMNVEV (reference sequence). CDR3 sequence reads: CASSLRDRVTGELFF. The CDR3 region has the DNA TGTGCCAGCAGTCTCCGGGACAGGGTGACCGGGGAGCTGTTTTTT.

Comment on this clonotype: One base separates it from a far larger clone, so it is likely a read error. The chain joins TRBV11-2 to TRBJ2-5; D perhaps matches TRBD1 (6 bases). The CDR3 is 16 amino acids. Germline CDR1 and CDR2: SGHAT and FQNNGV. V lost 1 base, J lost 11 bases, and 23 bases lay in between. CDR3 coding DNA: TGTGCCAGCAGCTTAGGCGCCAGGGGAAGCTACAATGAGCAGTACTTC. Translation gives CASSLGARGSYNEQYF.

The sample holds a few counts of this clonotype. The chain has TRBV18 and TRBJ2-7; D possibly corresponds to TRBD2 (7 bases). Germline-derived CDR1 and CDR2 are KGHSH and LQKENI. Trimming cost V 5 bases and J 1 base, with 15 bases left between them. The CDR3 contains 15 residues. The CDR3 DNA reads TGTGCCAGCTCAGCGGCGGGGGCGTGGTCCTACGAGCAGTACTTC. This encodes CASSAAGAWSYEQYF. Looking up the rest from reference TRBV18 and TRBJ2-7 gives the full variable domain: NAGVMQNPRHLVRRRGQEARLRCSPMKGHSHVYWYRQLPEEGLKFMVYLQKENIIDESGMPKERFSAEFPKEGPSILRIQQVVRGDSAAYFCASSAAGAWSYEQYFGPGTRLTVT.

The CDR3 DNA is TGTGCCAGCAGCTCGGACAGATCGGACAATGAGCAGTTCTTC. Translation: CASSSDRSDNEQFF. The chain carries TRBV11-3 and TRBJ2-1; the D gene is possibly TRBD1 (6 bases). The length of the CDR3 is 14 residues. Germline V gene lookup returns CDR1 SGHNT and CDR2 YENEEA. Between the trimmed V and J ends, which lost 4 bases and 5 bases, there was a span of 12 bases.

Details on this clonotype: The junction differs from germline at one of its ends, possibly a read error. The chain recombines TRBV27 with TRBJ1-5; D is unresolved. The V gene's germline CDR1 is MNHEY and CDR2 SMNVEV (reference sequence). The CDR3 totals 14 residues. The CDR3 nucleotides read TGTGCCAGCAGTTTATCATTTCAGAGTCAGTCCCAGCATTTT. Protein product: CASSLSFQSQSQHF.

This clonotype showed up just a few times. An end of the junction does not agree with germline; a read error may underlie this. V is TRBV6-1 and J is TRBJ2-1; possible D gene TRBD2, 5 bases. The CDR3 covers 18 residues. Germline values: CDR1 MNHNS, CDR2 SASEGT. The CDR3 here is CARSRADRGRSTGNEQFF. CDR3 sequence (DNA): TGTGCCCGCAGCCGCGCTGATAGAGGGCGGAGCACGGGCAATGAGCAGTTCTTC.

J is TRBJ1-5 and V is TRBV6-1, with a tentative D call TRBD1 (6 bases). V was clipped by 5 bases and J by 0 bases, with 11 bases between them. Germline assignment: CDR1 MNHNS and CDR2 SASEGT. The CDR3 is 15 residues long. In nucleotides, the CDR3 is TGTGCCAGCAGTCCAGGGACATTTAGCAATCAGCCCCAGCATTTT. It translates to CASSPGTFSNQPQHF.

The chain recombines TRBV15 with TRBJ1-1; possibly TRBD1 for D (5 bases). The CDR3 is 14 residues long. The V end was cut by 3 bases, the J end by 2 bases, with 10 bases between. Germline V CDR1 and CDR2: LNHNV, YYDKDF (reference sequence). CDR3 nucleotides: TGTGCCACCAGCAGGAGGCAGGGTAACACTGAAGCTTTCTTT. Amino acids: CATSRRQGNTEAFF.

This clonotype has a count of ten or more. One end of the junction varies from germline; a read error may be responsible. The genes are TRBV6-1 and TRBJ2-7; TRBD1 is a possible D gene (7 bases). The V gene's germline CDR1 is MNHNS and CDR2 SASEGT. The CDR3 has 14 amino acids. CDR3 sequence (DNA): TGTGCCAGCAGCGAAGGGGGACTCAGGGGGAAGCAGTACTTC. Translation gives CASSEGGLRGKQYF.

This clonotype has ten or more counts. V gene TRBV20-1 combines with J gene TRBJ2-2; TRBD2 is a possible D gene (5 bases). CDR3 length: 15 amino acids. V lost 2 bases and J 5 bases, leaving 15 bases between the germline ends. Germline V gene lookup returns CDR1 DFQATT and CDR2 SNEGSKA (reference sequence). The DNA of the CDR3 is TGCAGTGCTAGATCCAGTCTAGCCCGGACCGGGGAGCTGTTTTTT. Protein sequence: CSARSSLARTGELFF.

This clonotype was recorded many times. This chain joins TRBV2 and TRBJ2-7; perhaps D is TRBD1 or TRBD2 (6 bases each). The V end was cut by 6 bases, the J end by 5 bases, with 17 bases between. Per the germline V gene, CDR1 is SNHLY and CDR2 is FYNNEI. This CDR3 contains 14 residues. The CDR3 region has the DNA TGTGCCAGCAGGGAGGGGGGTGGTTCGGACGAGCAGTACTTC. This gives the protein CASREGGGSDEQYF.

This clonotype was seen many times. The chain employs TRBV11-2 and TRBJ1-1, with D possibly being TRBD1 (6 bases). The CDR3 extends over 17 amino acids. Germline V gives CDR1 SGHAT, CDR2 FQNNGV. V was trimmed by 0 bases and J by 5 bases, leaving 19 bases between them. The CDR3 DNA sequence: TGTGCCAGCAGCTTAGATGTTAGGGGGGGCTCCCGAACTGAAGCTTTCTTT. Translation: CASSLDVRGGSRTEAFF.

This clonotype was detected ten times or more. J is TRBJ2-7 and V is TRBV6-1, with D perhaps matching TRBD2 (5 bases). CDR3 length: 14 amino acids. Germline V gives CDR1 MNHNS, CDR2 SASEGT. The V gene lost 7 bases and the J gene lost 3 bases, with 16 bases spanning the gap. The CDR3 sequence is CASNDRSVGYEQYF. CDR3 in DNA: TGTGCCAGCAACGACCGTAGCGTAGGCTACGAGCAGTACTTC.

This clonotype was seen ten or more times. This chain connects TRBV18 to TRBJ2-7; the D is unclear. This CDR3 is 14 amino acids long. The germline V gene encodes CDR1 KGHSH and CDR2 LQKENI. Trimming left V 5 bases short and J 7 bases short, with 18 bases between. The CDR3 DNA is TGTGCCAGCTCAGAGGTATATGGGGAAAGGGAGCAGTACTTC. Amino acid sequence: CASSEVYGEREQYF. Looking up the rest from reference TRBV18 and TRBJ2-7 gives the full variable domain: NAGVMQNPRHLVRRRGQEARLRCSPMKGHSHVYWYRQLPEEGLKFMVYLQKENIIDESGMPKERFSAEFPKEGPSILRIQQVVRGDSAAYFCASSEVYGEREQYFGPGTRLTVT.

This clonotype was detected ten times or more. V usage is TRBV29-1 and J usage is TRBJ1-2; D ambiguous. The CDR3 runs 9 residues. V lost 3 bases, J lost 8 bases, and 4 bases lay in between. Per the germline V gene, CDR1 is SQVTM and CDR2 is ANQGSEA. Here the CDR3 DNA reads TGCAGCGTTGATTGGGGCTACACCTTC. This translates into CSVDWGYTF.

A word on this clonotype: Lacking the conserved final phenylalanine or tryptophan, this CDR3 likely reflects a read error. CDR3 sequence (DNA): TGTGCCTGGAGTGTAATTGGTGAGCAGTTCTTA. Amino acids: CAWSVIGEQFL. The gene calls are TRBV30 and TRBJ2-1; D ambiguous. The ends were cut back, 0 bases at V and 9 bases at J, with 6 bases in the middle. The CDR3 runs to 11 residues. The V gene's germline CDR1 is GTSNPN and CDR2 SVGIG (reference sequence).

This clonotype showed up many times. The chain has TRBV18 and TRBJ2-4; D tentatively reads TRBD1 or TRBD2 (5 bases each). The V gene's germline CDR1 is KGHSH and CDR2 LQKENI. Trimming took 3 bases from V and 8 from J, leaving 14 bases between them. The CDR3 contains 14 residues. The CDR3 DNA is TGTGCCAGCTCACCTGGGGGTCTCACGTACATTCAGTACTTC. It encodes CASSPGGLTYIQYF.

This clonotype appeared many times. The V gene is TRBV11-2, the J gene TRBJ2-4; weak D call: TRBD1 (6 bases). Trimming removed 1 base at V and 0 bases at J, with 13 bases between. This CDR3 contains 17 residues. Germline V lookup: CDR1 SGHAT, CDR2 FQNNGV. The CDR3 DNA sequence: TGTGCCAGCAGCTTAGTACGTCGGGACAAAGCCAAAAACATTCAGTACTTC. Amino acids: CASSLVRRDKAKNIQYF.

This clonotype was counted many times. The chain recombines TRBV18 with TRBJ2-7; D perhaps matches TRBD2 (6 bases). The germline V gene encodes CDR1 KGHSH and CDR2 LQKENI. Between the trimmed V and J ends, which lost 3 bases and 0 bases, there was a span of 15 bases. The CDR3 is 16 amino acids. The CDR3 nucleotides read TGTGCCAGCTCACCTCGCGGGACCGAGAACTCCTACGAGCAGTACTTC. It is translated as CASSPRGTENSYEQYF.

V and J are TRBV14 and TRBJ1-2; D possibly corresponds to TRBD1 (6 bases). The CDR3 is made up of 15 amino acids. V shed 0 bases and J shed 8 bases, with 16 bases lying between them. Germline V gene sequence: CDR1 SGHDN, CDR2 FVKESK. CDR3 sequence reads: CASSQEGTPISGYTF. In DNA form, the CDR3 reads TGTGCCAGCAGCCAAGAAGGGACACCGATATCCGGCTACACCTTC.

This clonotype was counted at least ten times. The chain couples TRBV11-2 to TRBJ2-7, with 7 bases that match TRBD1. The CDR3 has 16 residues. Germline V gives CDR1 SGHAT, CDR2 FQNNGV. V lost 5 bases to trimming and J lost 3 bases; unmatched junction nucleotides: 13. The CDR3 sequence: CASSPYRGFLGYEQYF. CDR3 sequence (DNA): TGTGCCAGCAGCCCATACAGGGGCTTCCTTGGCTACGAGCAGTACTTC.

This clonotype was detected many times. This sequence joins TRBV24-1 and TRBJ2-2; a possible D gene is TRBD1 (6 bases). V shed 1 base and J shed 2 bases, with 13 bases lying between them. The CDR3 length is 17 residues. Germline V gives CDR1 KGHDR, CDR2 SFDVKD. In nucleotides, the CDR3 is TGTGCCACCAGTGATTTCGAACAGGGCACCAACACCGGGGAGCTGTTTTTT. Its translation is CATSDFEQGTNTGELFF.

This clonotype was detected a few times. This rearrangement joins TRBV18 to TRBJ1-1; possible D gene TRBD1, 6 bases. The CDR3 totals 16 residues. V was pared by 2 bases and J by 3 bases, with 16 bases between. CDR1 is KGHSH, CDR2 LQKENI, per germline. The DNA of the CDR3 is TGTGCCAGCTCACCAAAATTAGGGGAGGGGGACACTGAAGCTTTCTTT. Translated, it gives CASSPKLGEGDTEAFF.

This clonotype has a count of ten or more. This chain joins TRBV19 and TRBJ2-1; 8 bases align to TRBD2. The germline CDR1 and CDR2 sequences are LNHDA and SQIVND (reference sequence). The CDR3 is 16 residues long. V dropped 9 bases and J dropped 5; count of bases not matched to a gene: 15. The CDR3 DNA sequence: TGTGCCAGCACCATCAAAACTAGCGGAAAAAACAATGAGCAGTTCTTC. It is translated as CASTIKTSGKNNEQFF.